Below are 21 T cell receptor beta chains sequenced from a single sample in a study of shared clonotypes between healthy human individuals. Sequenced by immunoSEQ multiplex PCR; TCRdb stores in-frame clones only, minus some. This sample has over a million clones, with around 97% found just once. The specimen sequenced was naive CD4+ T cells sorted from blood. Subset specified: CD45RA+ positively selected. The receptors stem from a man aged 25-45 years in good health.

The genes are TRBV20-1 and TRBJ1-2; D unresolved. There are 11 residues in the CDR3. CDR1 and CDR2 (germline): DFQATT, SNEGSKA (reference sequence). Trimming removed 5 bases at V and 6 bases at J, with 10 bases between. The CDR3 is CSAVKDDGYTF. The CDR3 region has the DNA TGCAGTGCTGTCAAAGATGATGGCTACACCTTC.

The chain is built from TRBV10-3 and TRBJ1-3; D is undetermined. The CDR3 loop spans 14 amino acids. The V gene's germline CDR1 is ENHRY and CDR2 SYGVKD. Trimming took 9 bases from V and 4 from J, leaving 16 bases between them. This CDR3 is CAIGSESSGNTIYF. For the CDR3, the DNA is TGTGCCATAGGTTCTGAGAGTTCGGGAAACACCATATATTTT.

V and J are TRBV28 and TRBJ1-2; no firm D call. This CDR3 is 13 amino acids long. Deletions cut 9 bases from V and 0 bases from J, with 11 bases between. Looked up from germline, CDR1 is MDHEN and CDR2 is SYDVKM. CDR3 bases: TGTGCCAGTAGAATACAGACTAACTATGGCTACACCTTC. Protein product: CASRIQTNYGYTF.

This chain links TRBV29-1 with TRBJ2-5; D assignment may be TRBD1 or TRBD2 (5 bases each). Trimming took 7 bases from V and 3 from J, leaving 12 bases between them. Germline V gene data show CDR1 as SQVTM and CDR2 as ANQGSEA. The CDR3 sequence is 12 residues long. The CDR3 spells CSASGTEETQYF. CDR3 nucleotide sequence: TGCAGCGCCTCCGGGACGGAAGAGACCCAGTACTTC.

This clone has a single count. The V gene is TRBV5-1, the J gene TRBJ2-1; 8 bases align to TRBD2. Looked up from germline, CDR1 is SGHRS and CDR2 is YFSETQ. The CDR3 spans 16 residues. J gave up 7 bases and V 1 base, and 10 bases lay outside the gene matches. CDR3 loop: CASSLWGGSGANEQFF. CDR3 sequence (DNA): TGCGCCAGCAGCTTGTGGGGAGGTAGCGGGGCTAATGAGCAGTTCTTC.

This sequence joins TRBV6-5 and TRBJ2-3; D ambiguous. V was cut by 2 bases and J by 0 bases, with 12 bases left in between. The germline V gene encodes CDR1 MNHEY and CDR2 SVGAGI. The CDR3 contains 16 residues. The CDR3: CASSYNTRSSTDTQYF. The CDR3 DNA is TGTGCCAGCAGTTACAACACCCGGTCTAGCACAGATACGCAGTATTTT.

The rearrangement joins TRBV7-2 to TRBJ1-1; 8 bases line up with TRBD1. Germline-derived CDR1 and CDR2 are SGHTA and FQGNSA. This CDR3 is built from 13 residues. V shed 5 bases and J 4 bases; nucleotides not matched to a gene: 3. Here the CDR3 reads CASSKTGGTEAFF. The CDR3 region has the DNA TGTGCCAGCAGCAAAACAGGGGGCACTGAAGCTTTCTTT.

The J gene is TRBJ1-2, the V gene TRBV18, with D possibly matching TRBD1 (6 bases). Trimming cost V 2 bases and J 2 bases, with 9 bases left between them. Germline lookup yields CDR1 KGHSH and CDR2 LQKENI. This CDR3 has 14 amino acids. In DNA, the CDR3 is TGTGCCAGCTCACCATACACAGGGAACTATGGCTACACCTTC. Residues: CASSPYTGNYGYTF. Filled out from reference TRBV18 and TRBJ1-2, the complete variable domain reads NAGVMQNPRHLVRRRGQEARLRCSPMKGHSHVYWYRQLPEEGLKFMVYLQKENIIDESGMPKERFSAEFPKEGPSILRIQQVVRGDSAAYFCASSPYTGNYGYTFGSGTRLTVV.

This clone came up once. The J gene is TRBJ2-5, the V gene TRBV5-1, with 11 bases fitting TRBD1. The CDR3 runs to 16 residues. V dropped 5 bases and J dropped 0; count of bases not matched to a gene: 6. Germline V gene data show CDR1 as SGHRS and CDR2 as YFSETQ. CDR3 in amino acids: CASRRGQGAYQETQYF. CDR3 DNA: TGCGCCAGCAGACGAGGACAGGGGGCGTACCAAGAGACCCAGTACTTC.

The CDR3 loop is CASSNRELTDTQYF. The CDR3 DNA is TGTGCCAGCAGTAACCGGGAGCTCACAGATACGCAGTATTTT. The V and J genes are TRBV6-6 and TRBJ2-3; weak D call: TRBD2 (6 bases). The germline V and J ends were trimmed by 5 bases and 2 bases, with 11 bases remaining between them. The CDR3 is made up of 14 amino acids. Germline-derived CDR1 and CDR2 are MNHNY and SVGAGI (reference sequence).

The J gene is TRBJ1-5, the V gene TRBV5-5, with 11 bases matching TRBD1. The CDR3 totals 15 residues. Germline V gene sequence: CDR1 SGHKS, CDR2 YYEKEE (reference sequence). The V gene end was trimmed by 4 bases and the J gene end by 4 bases; junction bases not matched to a gene: 4. For the CDR3, the DNA is TGTGCCAGCAGCGCTGGGACAGGGGGGAATCAGCCCCAGCATTTT. Amino acid sequence: CASSAGTGGNQPQHF.

CDR3 nucleotide sequence: TGTGCCAGTAGTACGCCGACAGGCGACTATGGCTACACCTTC. Translating gives CASSTPTGDYGYTF. J is TRBJ1-2 and V is TRBV19, with D possibly TRBD1 on 6 matching bases. The CDR3 contains 14 residues. V was pared by 4 bases and J by 3 bases, with 12 bases between. Per germline, CDR1 LNHDA and CDR2 SQIVND (reference sequence).

The chain couples TRBV29-1 to TRBJ2-1; D ambiguous. Trimming took off 2 bases at V and 7 bases at J, with 15 bases between the two ends. Germline values: CDR1 SQVTM, CDR2 ANQGSEA. The CDR3 is made up of 14 amino acids. The CDR3 spells CSVEPPDLHNEQFF. CDR3 DNA: TGCAGCGTTGAACCCCCCGATCTCCATAATGAGCAGTTCTTC.

This clone was recorded once. The chain has TRBV4-3 and TRBJ2-7; D call uncertain. The length of the CDR3 is 13 residues. Trimming shortened V by 0 bases and J by 7 bases, and 10 bases separated the two germline ends. Germline CDR1 LGHNA, CDR2 YSLEER. The CDR3 spells CASSQDVAREQYF. The CDR3 coding sequence is TGCGCCAGCAGCCAAGATGTGGCAAGGGAGCAGTACTTC.

The CDR3 DNA reads as TGCGCCAGCAGCTTGGTGGGAGACAATAGCGAGCAGTACTTC. Translated: CASSLVGDNSEQYF. V is TRBV5-1 and J is TRBJ2-7, with TRBD2 as a possible D gene (5 bases). Germline V gene data show CDR1 as SGHRS and CDR2 as YFSETQ. Trimming removed 0 bases at V and 6 bases at J, with 13 bases between. The CDR3 sequence is 14 residues long.

The chain carries TRBV4-3 and TRBJ2-7; D gene uncertain. Germline V lookup: CDR1 LGHNA, CDR2 YSLEER. This CDR3 comprises 13 residues. V was pared by 0 bases and J by 6 bases, with 9 bases between. The CDR3 coding sequence is TGCGCCAGCAGCCAAGAATTGGATTTCGAGCAGTACTTC. This translates into CASSQELDFEQYF.

This sequence joins TRBV18 and TRBJ2-3, with TRBD2 identical over 12 bases. The CDR3 is made up of 19 amino acids. CDR1 KGHSH and CDR2 LQKENI come from the germline V gene. J gave up 2 bases and V 3 bases, and 12 bases lay outside the gene matches. CDR3 region: CASSPLAGGRFRATDTQYF. In DNA, the CDR3 is TGTGCCAGCTCACCTCTAGCGGGAGGGAGGTTTCGGGCCACAGATACGCAGTATTTT.

The chain joins TRBV19 to TRBJ2-3; D uncertain. The V end was cut by 5 bases, the J end by 4 bases, with 7 bases between. CDR3 length: 12 amino acids. From germline, CDR1 is LNHDA and CDR2 SQIVND (reference sequence). The DNA for the CDR3 is TGTGCCAGTAGTGAGTCGCCAGATACGCAGTATTTT. This sequence encodes CASSESPDTQYF.

This CDR3 reads CASRKTGSPNYGYTF. Here the CDR3 DNA reads TGTGCCAGCAGAAAGACAGGGTCGCCTAACTATGGCTACACCTTC. This rearrangement joins TRBV27 to TRBJ1-2; 7 nucleotides match TRBD1. CDR3 length equals 15 residues. Germline loops: CDR1 MNHEY, CDR2 SMNVEV (reference sequence). Trimming at V came to 6 bases and at J to 0 bases, leaving 7 bases not matched to a gene.

The chain joins TRBV5-1 to TRBJ2-7; D not certain. The germline CDR1 and CDR2 sequences are SGHRS and YFSETQ. The CDR3 covers 15 residues. The germline V and J ends were trimmed by 1 base and 0 bases, with 11 bases remaining between them. CDR3 bases: TGCGCCAGCAGCTTGTGGGCTACGAGCTCCTACGAGCAGTACTTC. It encodes CASSLWATSSYEQYF.

The V gene is TRBV27, the J gene TRBJ1-5, with D perhaps TRBD1 (6 bases). V lost 6 bases and J lost 4, with 10 bases in between. Germline V gene data show CDR1 as MNHEY and CDR2 as SMNVEV (reference sequence). This CDR3 spans 13 amino acids. CDR3 DNA sequence: TGTGCCAGCAGGGACAGATCAAATCAGCCCCAGCATTTT. Its translation: CASRDRSNQPQHF.